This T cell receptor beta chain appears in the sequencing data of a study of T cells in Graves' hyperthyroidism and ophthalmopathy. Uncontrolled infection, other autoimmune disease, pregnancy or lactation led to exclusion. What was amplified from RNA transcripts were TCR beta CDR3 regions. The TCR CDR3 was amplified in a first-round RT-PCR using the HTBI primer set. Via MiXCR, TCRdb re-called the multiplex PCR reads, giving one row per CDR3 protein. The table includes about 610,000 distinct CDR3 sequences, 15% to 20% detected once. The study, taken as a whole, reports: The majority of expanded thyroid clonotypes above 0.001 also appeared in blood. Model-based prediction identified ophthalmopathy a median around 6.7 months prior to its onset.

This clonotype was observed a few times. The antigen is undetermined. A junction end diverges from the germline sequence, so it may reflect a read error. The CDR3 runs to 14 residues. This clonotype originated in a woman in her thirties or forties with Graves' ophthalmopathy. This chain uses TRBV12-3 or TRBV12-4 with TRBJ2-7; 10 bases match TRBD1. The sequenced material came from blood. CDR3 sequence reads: CASSRDRGSYGQYF. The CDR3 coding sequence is TGTGCCAGCAGCCGGGACAGGGGCTCCTACGGGCAGTACTTC.